The source of this T cell receptor beta chain is a study of regulatory T cells in long-lasting Graves disease. The study, taken as a whole, reports: Segments TRBV28, TRBJ1-2 and TRBJ2-5 showed preferential usage in persistent disease.

This clonotype showed up many times. Antigen unknown. The CDR3 spans 15 residues. Germline V gene data show CDR1 as SGHAT and CDR2 as FQNNGV. V dropped 3 bases and J dropped 6; count of bases not matched to a gene: 8. The time point denotes: newly diagnosed GD, antithyroid drugs for less than 3 months. After RNA was extracted from PBMCs, the TCR library was made from it. The TCR beta library used iRepertoire HTBI primers with Arm-PCR amplification of CDR3. In the source study's methods: Samples collectively showed approximately 62 TRBV and fewer than 15 TRBJ segments. TCRdb reanalysed the multiplex PCR reads using MiXCR and keeps one entry per CDR3 protein. These V and J calls originate from TCRdb's pipeline instead of the authors' own analysis. The sample consists of 440,000 or so distinct CDR3 sequences, 15% to 20% of them appearing once. These data were also reused for a study on T cells in Graves' hyperthyroidism and ophthalmopathy. That source adds: A set of HTBI primers served as the primers for a first-round RT-PCR of the TCR CDR3.

The chain has TRBV11-2 and TRBJ2-1, with TRBD2 identical over 7 bases. The TCR originated in a woman aged 25 to 39 with Graves disease. The sequencing used peripheral blood mononuclear cells (PBMCs), collected at new diagnosis, from a patient treated with antithyroid drugs. CDR3 nucleotide sequence: TGTGCCAGCAGCTTCCCGACTAGCTGGAGCAATGAGCAGTTCTTC. This gives the protein CASSFPTSWSNEQFF.